The source of this T cell receptor beta chain is a study of T cell repertoires in cytomegalovirus infection. Study in general: Both a matching HLA type and CMV infection were indicated by public TCR beta signatures.

MiXCR, applied by TCRdb to the reads, yields one record per CDR3 protein. The table shows some 440,000 distinct CDR3 sequences, with approximately 30% occurring only once. This clonotype appeared a few times. J lost 7 bases, V lost 5 bases, and 11 bases had no gene match. There are 15 residues in the CDR3. Germline CDR1 and CDR2: KGHSH and LQKENI. The TCR sequence derives from a human donor in good health (CMV status not recorded). Some clones in this sample may be carry-over from other donors' samples. The sequencing input was PBMCs. The gene calls are TRBV18 and TRBJ2-1, with 7 bases identical to TRBD1. The CDR3 reads CASSSPGQVRNEQFF. CDR3 bases: TGTGCCAGCTCATCTCCCGGACAGGTTAGAAATGAGCAGTTCTTC.